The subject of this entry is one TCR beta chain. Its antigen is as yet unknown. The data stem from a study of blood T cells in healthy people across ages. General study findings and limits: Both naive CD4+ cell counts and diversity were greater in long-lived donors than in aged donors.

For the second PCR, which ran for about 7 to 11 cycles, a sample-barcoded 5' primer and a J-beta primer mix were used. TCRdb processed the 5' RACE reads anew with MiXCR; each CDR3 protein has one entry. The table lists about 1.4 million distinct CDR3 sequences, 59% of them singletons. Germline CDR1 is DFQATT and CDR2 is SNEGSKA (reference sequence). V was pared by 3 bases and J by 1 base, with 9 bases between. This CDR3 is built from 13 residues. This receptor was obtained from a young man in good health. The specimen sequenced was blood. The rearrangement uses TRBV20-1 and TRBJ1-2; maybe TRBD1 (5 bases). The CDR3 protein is CSARGRLNYGYTF. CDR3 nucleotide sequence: TGCAGTGCTAGGGGGCGCCTTAACTATGGCTACACCTTC.